Presented here are 8 T cell receptor beta chains from one specimen sequenced in a study of blood T cell repertoires in COVID-19. This table comes from immunoSEQ multiplex PCR, and its TCRdb copy is limited to in-frame clones, with some not included. The top ten clones hold 0.99% of a sample with around 150,000 clones, around 87% of them seen once. The sequenced sample consisted of peripheral blood. Receptor source: a man aged 18-30 years with acute or convalescent COVID-19.

The chain is built from TRBV7-8 and TRBJ1-3; D gene ambiguous. Germline CDR1 SGHVS, CDR2 FQNEAQ. Trimming removed 5 bases at V and 0 bases at J, with 11 bases between. CDR3 length: 15 amino acids. The CDR3 coding sequence is TGTGCCAGCAGCCGGACGGGATACTCTGGAAACACCATATATTTT. As protein: CASSRTGYSGNTIYF. Full variable domain (outside the CDR3, taken from reference TRBV7-8 and TRBJ1-3): GAGVSQSPRYKVAKRGQDVALRCDPISGHVSLFWYQQALGQGPEFLTYFQNEAQLDKSGLPSDRFFAERPEGSVSTLKIQRTQQEDSAVYLCASSRTGYSGNTIYFGEGSWLTVV.

This CDR3 reads CASSVVDRTGTDTQYF. Written as DNA, the CDR3 is TGTGCCAGCAGCGTAGTTGACAGGACGGGCACAGATACGCAGTATTTT. The rearrangement joins TRBV9 to TRBJ2-3; the D gene is possibly TRBD1 (6 bases). This CDR3 region has 16 residues. Trimming removed 0 bases from V and 1 base from J, with 12 bases in between. Germline assignment: CDR1 SGDLS and CDR2 YYNGEE.

This clone was seen a single time. Other DNA sequences in this specimen translate into the identical CDR3. The genes are TRBV19 and TRBJ1-2, with a weak D call TRBD1 (6 bases). Germline values: CDR1 LNHDA, CDR2 SQIVND (reference sequence). Trimming cost V 6 bases and J 2 bases, with 10 bases left between them. This CDR3 region has 13 residues. The CDR3 region is CASSSGQNYGYTF. In DNA form, the CDR3 reads TGTGCCAGTAGCAGCGGACAGAACTATGGCTACACCTTC.

To note about this clone: This sample includes further DNA sequences coding for the same CDR3. The chain carries TRBV18 and TRBJ2-6; weak D call: TRBD2 (6 bases). Germline lookup yields CDR1 KGHSH and CDR2 LQKENI. Trimming removed 0 bases from V and 0 bases from J, with 6 bases in between. The CDR3 is made up of 16 amino acids. CDR3 sequence (DNA): TGTGCCAGCTCACCACCGGGAGGCTCTGGGGCCAACGTCCTGACTTTC. This sequence encodes CASSPPGGSGANVLTF.

In regard to this clone: Compared with germline, one end of the junction differs, possibly owing to a read error. The same CDR3 also results from other DNA sequences found in this sample. The V call is TRBV24-1, the J call TRBJ2-1; the match to TRBD2 covers 7 bases. The CDR3 spans 15 residues. Germline CDR1 KGHDR, CDR2 SFDVKD. The DNA for the CDR3 is TGTGCCACCAGTGATCCCCGGACTAGATACAATGAACAGTTCTTC. Its protein product is CATSDPRTRYNEQFF.

This chain uses TRBV18 with TRBJ2-7; D is perhaps TRBD1 (5 bases). V was shortened by 4 bases and J by 3 bases, with 16 bases between the two germline ends. Per germline, CDR1 KGHSH and CDR2 LQKENI. The CDR3 consists of 15 residues. The CDR3 DNA follows: TGTGCCAGCTCACAAACCTCAGGGTCTGTCTACGAGCAGTACTTC. It specifies CASSQTSGSVYEQYF.

The rearrangement uses TRBV3-1 (or the pseudogene TRBV3-2) and TRBJ2-3; D is unresolved. V was cut by 1 base and J by 2 bases, with 4 bases left in between. Per the germline V gene, CDR1 is LGHDT and CDR2 is YNNKEL (reference sequence). The CDR3 length is 13 residues. As DNA, the CDR3 is TGTGCCAGCAGCCAAGTCAACACAGATACGCAGTATTTT. This codes for CASSQVNTDTQYF.

The J gene is TRBJ1-3, the V gene TRBV2; D call uncertain. Per germline, CDR1 SNHLY and CDR2 FYNNEI. The CDR3 runs to 17 residues. Trimming left V 1 base short and J 0 bases short, with 13 bases between. The CDR3 DNA is TGTGCCAGCAGTGAAGGGAAGGGAGGATACTCTGGAAACACCATATATTTT. Protein: CASSEGKGGYSGNTIYF. Supplemented by reference TRBV2 and TRBJ1-3, the full variable domain reads EPEVTQTPSHQVTQMGQEVILRCVPISNHLYFYWYRQILGQKVEFLVSFYNNEISEKSEIFDDQFSVERPDGSNFTLKIRSTKLEDSAMYFCASSEGKGGYSGNTIYFGEGSWLTVV.